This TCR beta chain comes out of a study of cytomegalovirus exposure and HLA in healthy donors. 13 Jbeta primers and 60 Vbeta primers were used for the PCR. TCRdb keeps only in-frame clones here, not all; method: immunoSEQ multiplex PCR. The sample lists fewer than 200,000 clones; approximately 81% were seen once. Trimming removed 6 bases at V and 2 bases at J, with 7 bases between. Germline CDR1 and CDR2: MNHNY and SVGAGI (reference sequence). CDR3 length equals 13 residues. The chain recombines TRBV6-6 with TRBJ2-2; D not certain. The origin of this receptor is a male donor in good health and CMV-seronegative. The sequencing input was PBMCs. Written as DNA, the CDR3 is TGTGCCAGCAGCGACTTCAACACCGGGGAGCTGTTTTTT. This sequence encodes CASSDFNTGELFF.